This T cell receptor (beta chain) was sequenced for a study of shared clonotypes between healthy human individuals. Sequenced by immunoSEQ multiplex PCR; TCRdb stores in-frame clones only, minus some. The sample holds under 2.5 million clones; approximately 90% are singletons and the top ten take about 0.36%. V dropped 0 bases and J dropped 6; count of bases not matched to a gene: 5. CDR1 and CDR2 from the germline V gene are MNHNY and SVGAGI (reference sequence). The CDR3 is 15 residues long. The origin of this receptor is a man younger than 35 in good health. Some clones in this sample may be carry-over from other donors' samples. The chain employs TRBV6-6 and TRBJ2-3; TRBD1 matches at 8 bases. Sequencing used naive CD4+ T cells from PBMCs. Noted subset: CD45RA+ positively selected. CDR3 in amino acids: CASSYSQGARDTQYF. In nucleotides, the CDR3 is TGTGCCAGCAGTTACTCGCAGGGGGCGAGGGATACGCAGTATTTT.